Below, 23 T cell receptor beta chains from the same sample are listed, as sequenced in a study of regulatory T cells in long-lasting Graves disease. Time point noted: newly diagnosed GD, antithyroid drugs for less than 3 months. The TCR library was made from RNA extracted from PBMCs. Building of the TCR beta libraries involved iRepertoire HTBI primers and Arm-PCR of CDR3 regions. Each CDR3 protein is one row after TCRdb ran MiXCR on the multiplex PCR reads. The sample has hundreds of thousands of distinct CDR3 sequences, roughly 16% seen once. These data also featured in a second study, about T cells in Graves' hyperthyroidism and ophthalmopathy.

The sample consisted of peripheral blood mononuclear cells (PBMCs), taken at new diagnosis, from a patient treated with antithyroid drugs. All receptors come from a woman aged 35 to 60 with Graves disease.

Only a few counts were recorded for this clonotype. The chain uses TRBV7-9 and TRBJ2-2; TRBD1 or TRBD2 may be the D gene (5 bases each). With 4 bases removed from V and 2 bases from J, the gap between germline ends came to 17 bases. This CDR3 has 17 residues. The germline V gene encodes CDR1 SEHNR and CDR2 FQNEAQ (reference sequence). The CDR3 DNA reads as TGTGCCAGCAGCTCGGGTGTGGGGGTCCTAAACACCGGGGAGCTGTTTTTT. This encodes CASSSGVGVLNTGELFF.

This clonotype was counted only a few times. The chain employs TRBV29-1 and TRBJ1-2; D remains ambiguous. The CDR3 is made up of 12 amino acids. Germline V gene lookup returns CDR1 SQVTM and CDR2 ANQGSEA. Trimming removed 3 bases at V and 0 bases at J, with 5 bases between. The DNA of the CDR3 is TGCAGCGTTGATAGCACTAACTATGGCTACACCTTC. It codes for CSVDSTNYGYTF.

Many counts were recorded for this clonotype. V is TRBV2 and J is TRBJ2-2, with 9 bases lining up with TRBD1. The CDR3 spans 14 residues. Germline lookup yields CDR1 SNHLY and CDR2 FYNNEI. V shed 4 bases and J 5 bases; nucleotides not matched to a gene: 2. The CDR3 region has the DNA TGTGCCAGCAGTGGGACAGGGGAAACCGGGGAGCTGTTTTTT. It codes for CASSGTGETGELFF.

This clonotype appeared many times. The chain combines TRBV2 with TRBJ1-5; D gene ambiguous. Trimming shortened V by 2 bases and J by 0 bases, and 8 bases separated the two germline ends. Looked up from germline, CDR1 is SNHLY and CDR2 is FYNNEI. The CDR3 contains 15 residues. The CDR3 region is CASSELPYSNQPQHF. The CDR3 DNA sequence: TGTGCCAGCAGTGAACTACCTTATAGCAATCAGCCCCAGCATTTT.

At least ten counts were recorded for this clonotype. The CDR3 nucleotides are TGTGCCAGCTCACCATCGGGCAATGAGCAGTTCTTC. Its translation: CASSPSGNEQFF. This rearrangement joins TRBV18 to TRBJ2-1; no definite D call. The CDR3 is 12 amino acids. V gave up 2 bases and J gave up 6 bases, with 5 bases separating them. Germline CDR1 is KGHSH and CDR2 is LQKENI.

This clonotype occurred many times. The rearrangement uses TRBV11-2 and TRBJ2-4; the match to TRBD1 covers 8 bases. J gave up 7 bases and V 5 bases, and 16 bases lay outside the gene matches. The CDR3 contains 17 residues. Germline CDR1 SGHAT, CDR2 FQNNGV. This CDR3 is CASSRVGGSGGLNIQYF. The CDR3 DNA is TGTGCCAGCAGCCGTGTGGGAGGATCAGGGGGCCTGAACATTCAGTACTTC.

This clonotype was seen at least ten times. The rearrangement joins TRBV12-3 or TRBV12-4 to TRBJ1-1; D remains ambiguous. V lost 4 bases and J lost 5, with 11 bases in between. The CDR3 has 13 amino acids. The CDR3 nucleotides are TGTGCCAGCAGTTGGCAATCGGATACTGAAGCTTTCTTT. Its translation: CASSWQSDTEAFF.

This clonotype was observed a handful of times. A much larger clone is a single base away; this may be a read error. This rearrangement joins TRBV11-1 to TRBJ2-7; TRBD2 matches 7 bases. Germline values: CDR1 SGHAT, CDR2 FQDESV (reference sequence). This CDR3 spans 15 amino acids. CDR3 residues: CVSSLSAGDGYEQYF. DNA for the CDR3: TGTGTCAGCAGCTTATCGGCGGGGGACGGCTACGAGCAGTACTTC. Drawing the rest from reference TRBV11-1 and TRBJ2-7, the complete variable domain is EAEVAQSPRYKITEKSQAVAFWCDPISGHATLYWYRQILGQGPELLVQFQDESVVDDSQLPKDRFSAERLKGVDSTLKIQPAELGDSAMYLCVSSLSAGDGYEQYFGPGTRLTVT.

The J gene is TRBJ1-1, the V gene TRBV19; no firm D call. The germline gives CDR1 LNHDA, CDR2 SQIVND (reference sequence). V gave up 5 bases and J gave up 0 bases, with 13 bases separating them. This CDR3 comprises 15 residues. CDR3 bases: TGTGCCAGTAGTGGCAGCCATTTCATGAACACTGAAGCTTTCTTT. It translates to CASSGSHFMNTEAFF.

The chain uses TRBV5-1 and TRBJ2-3; 8 bases are shared with TRBD2. V was pared by 5 bases and J by 0 bases, with 5 bases of the junction left unmatched. The CDR3 is 15 amino acids. Germline CDR1 and CDR2: SGHRS and YFSETQ. The CDR3 spells CASRYTSGSTDTQYF. In DNA form, the CDR3 reads TGCGCCAGCAGATACACTAGCGGTAGCACAGATACGCAGTATTTT.

The J gene is TRBJ2-2, the V gene TRBV18; D remains ambiguous. The V gene's germline CDR1 is KGHSH and CDR2 LQKENI. The germline V and J ends were trimmed by 3 bases and 3 bases, with 5 bases remaining between them. The CDR3 runs 13 residues. CDR3 region: CASSPYDTGELFF. Written as DNA, the CDR3 is TGTGCCAGCTCACCTTATGACACCGGGGAGCTGTTTTTT.

This clonotype was seen ten or more times. V usage is TRBV12-3 or TRBV12-4 and J usage is TRBJ2-1; D perhaps matches TRBD1 (5 bases). Deletions cut 5 bases from V and 12 bases from J, with 14 bases between. The CDR3 has 12 amino acids. The CDR3 loop reads CASSATGRRQFF. The CDR3, as DNA: TGTGCCAGCAGTGCAACAGGTCGACGGCAGTTCTTC.

This clonotype came up a few times. The rearrangement uses TRBV19 and TRBJ2-2; D is undetermined. The V gene lost 6 bases and the J gene lost 6 bases, with 14 bases spanning the gap. CDR1 is LNHDA and CDR2 is SQIVND in the germline V gene (reference sequence). This CDR3 is built from 14 residues. The CDR3 loop reads CASSLTHSPGELFF. CDR3 bases: TGTGCCAGTAGCCTCACACACTCACCCGGGGAGCTGTTTTTT.

This clonotype was detected many times. Here the CDR3 DNA reads TGTGCCAGCAGTGCAGGGTACAATCAGCCCCAGCATTTT. Protein: CASSAGYNQPQHF. The chain has TRBV2 and TRBJ1-5; D may be TRBD1 (5 bases). From germline, CDR1 is SNHLY and CDR2 FYNNEI. This CDR3 is built from 13 residues. With 4 bases removed from V and 3 bases from J, the gap between germline ends came to 7 bases.

J is TRBJ2-5 and V is TRBV4-2; D ambiguous. The CDR3 is 16 residues long. Trimming removed 0 bases from V and 4 bases from J, with 15 bases in between. Germline V lookup: CDR1 LGHNA, CDR2 YNFKEQ. For the CDR3, the DNA is TGTGCCAGCAGCCAAGAGACCGGGCCCGGTGGAGAGACCCAGTACTTC. Translating it yields CASSQETGPGGETQYF.

In this sample, this clonotype turned up many times. The genes are TRBV3-1 and TRBJ1-1, with D possibly being TRBD1 (5 bases). Germline V CDR1 and CDR2: LGHDT, YNNKEL (reference sequence). The ends were cut back, 4 bases at V and 0 bases at J, with 12 bases in the middle. This CDR3 region has 15 residues. The CDR3 region has the DNA TGTGCCAGCAGCCCAGGGAAAGACATGAACACTGAAGCTTTCTTT. Amino acid sequence: CASSPGKDMNTEAFF.

This clonotype has ten or more counts. The rearrangement links TRBV30 to TRBJ1-5; 8 bases match TRBD1. Germline CDR1 and CDR2: GTSNPN and SVGIG (reference sequence). Trimming at V came to 3 bases and at J to 7 bases, leaving 11 bases not matched to a gene. The CDR3 consists of 15 residues. CDR3 coding DNA: TGTGCCTGGAGCCCCCGGGACAGGTCTAGCCAGCCCCAGCATTTT. It yields the protein CAWSPRDRSSQPQHF. Based on the CDR3 plus reference TRBV30 and TRBJ1-5, the full variable domain is SQTIHQWPATLVQPVGSPLSLECTVEGTSNPNLYWYRQAAGRGLQLLFYSVGIGQISSEVPQNLSASRPQDRQFILSSKKLLLSDSGFYLCAWSPRDRSSQPQHFGDGTRLSIL.

A few counts support this clonotype. The missing conserved phenylalanine or tryptophan at the end of this CDR3 makes a read error likely. The DNA is left out, because the CDR3 cannot be placed on it with certainty; the CDR3 is given as TCRdb lists it. The chain uses TRBV28 and TRBJ1-4; TRBD1, the table's D call, lacks a check against the DNA. Germline V gene lookup returns CDR1 MDHEN and CDR2 SYDVKM. The CDR3 contains 12 residues when both ends are counted. The CDR3: CASSAHWGMFSV.

The chain employs TRBV6-2 or TRBV6-3 and TRBJ1-2, with unresolved D. The CDR3 is 13 amino acids. The germline V gene has CDR1 MNHEY and CDR2 SVGEGT. The V end lost 5 bases, the J end lost 6 bases, and 13 bases lay between the germline ends. The CDR3 protein is CASSEARMNGYTF. In nucleotides, the CDR3 is TGTGCCAGCAGTGAAGCCAGAATGAATGGCTACACCTTC.

This chain uses TRBV9 with TRBJ1-1; 7 bases align to TRBD1. This CDR3 has 13 amino acids. Germline CDR1 and CDR2: SGDLS and YYNGEE. With V trimmed by 6 bases and J by 7 bases, 9 bases remained unmatched. The CDR3: CASNGQAVGEAFF. CDR3 DNA: TGTGCCAGCAACGGACAGGCCGTGGGTGAAGCTTTCTTT.

This sequence joins TRBV7-8 and TRBJ1-5; D not resolved. Germline V gives CDR1 SGHVS, CDR2 FQNEAQ. This CDR3 region has 17 residues. The ends were cut back, 6 bases at V and 0 bases at J, with 18 bases in the middle. Here the CDR3 DNA reads TGTGCCAGCAGTCTCCTGTTTACGGGGTATAGCAATCAGCCCCAGCATTTT. This codes for CASSLLFTGYSNQPQHF.

The chain recombines TRBV28 with TRBJ1-3; the match to TRBD1 covers 8 bases. Germline assignment: CDR1 MDHEN and CDR2 SYDVKM. The CDR3 consists of 13 residues. The ends lost 8 bases at V and 8 bases at J; junction bases unmatched: 8. The DNA of the CDR3 is TGTGCCAGCCGGACAGGGAGCGTAGACACCATATATTTT. It encodes CASRTGSVDTIYF.

This clonotype has a count of ten or more. The genes are TRBV2 and TRBJ1-1, with D unresolved. Germline CDR1 and CDR2: SNHLY and FYNNEI. V lost 7 bases and J 4 bases, leaving 13 bases between the germline ends. This CDR3 spans 13 amino acids. The CDR3 DNA reads TGTGCCAGCACCCAAGGCGAGGGCACTGAAGCTTTCTTT. It encodes CASTQGEGTEAFF.